Sequencing of this T cell receptor beta chain was carried out in a study of cytomegalovirus exposure and HLA in healthy donors. The study ran its PCR with 60 Vbeta and 13 Jbeta primers. Some clones are missing from TCRdb's copy, which holds only in-frame ones; the method was immunoSEQ multiplex PCR. The sample has 200,000 or so clones, about 70% seen once. This CDR3 has 14 residues. The junction had 1 base not matched to a gene; V was cut back by 3 bases and J by 3 bases. From germline, CDR1 is MDHEN and CDR2 SYDVKM. The sample consisted of PBMCs. This TCR derives from a man between 40 and 49 years old in good health and CMV-seropositive. The chain links TRBV28 to TRBJ2-7; 11 bases line up with TRBD1. CDR3 in amino acids: CASSFGTGGYEQYF. The CDR3 DNA is TGTGCCAGCAGTTTCGGGACAGGGGGCTACGAGCAGTACTTC. Combining the CDR3 with reference TRBV28 and TRBJ2-7 gives the whole variable domain DVKVTQSSRYLVKRTGEKVFLECVQDMDHENMFWYRQDPGLGLRLIYFSYDVKMKEKGDIPEGYSVSREKKERFSLILESASTNQTSMYLCASSFGTGGYEQYFGPGTRLTVT.